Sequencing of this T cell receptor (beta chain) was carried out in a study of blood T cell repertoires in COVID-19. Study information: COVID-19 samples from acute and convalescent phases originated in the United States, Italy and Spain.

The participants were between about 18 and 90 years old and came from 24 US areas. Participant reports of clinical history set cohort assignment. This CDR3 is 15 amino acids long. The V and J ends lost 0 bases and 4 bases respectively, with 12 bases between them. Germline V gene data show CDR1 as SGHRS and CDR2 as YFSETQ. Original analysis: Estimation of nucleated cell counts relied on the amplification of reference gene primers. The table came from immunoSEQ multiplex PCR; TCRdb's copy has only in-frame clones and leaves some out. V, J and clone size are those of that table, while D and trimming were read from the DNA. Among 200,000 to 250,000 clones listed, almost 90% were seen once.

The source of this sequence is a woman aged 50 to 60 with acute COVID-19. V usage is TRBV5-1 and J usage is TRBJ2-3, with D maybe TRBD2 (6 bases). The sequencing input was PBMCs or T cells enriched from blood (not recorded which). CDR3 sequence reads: CASSLDGRGPDTQYF. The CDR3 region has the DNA TGCGCCAGCAGCTTGGACGGGAGAGGCCCAGATACGCAGTATTTT.